The 28 T cell receptor beta chains in this list originate from one sample, sequenced in a study of blood T cell repertoires in COVID-19. The assay was immunoSEQ multiplex PCR, and TCRdb's table has in-frame clones only and misses some. The sample contains about 150,000 clones, about nine tenths of which appear only once. Sequencing was performed on peripheral blood. These receptor sequences come from a man aged 50-60 years with active COVID-19.

The V call is TRBV6-5, the J call TRBJ1-2; TRBD1 aligns across 9 bases. This CDR3 is 13 amino acids long. Germline V CDR1 and CDR2: MNHEY, SVGAGI. V trimming: 10 bases; J trimming: 9 bases; junction bases outside the gene matches: 12. CDR3 loop: CATLLGQGRSYTF. The CDR3 coding sequence is TGTGCCACACTATTGGGACAGGGAAGAAGCTACACCTTC.

This chain connects TRBV6-5 to TRBJ2-1; a possible D gene is TRBD2 (6 bases). The V end was cut by 8 bases, the J end by 4 bases, with 18 bases between. This CDR3 has 15 amino acids. Germline CDR1 MNHEY, CDR2 SVGAGI. CDR3 in amino acids: CASRPPGGLYNEQFF. The CDR3 DNA reads as TGTGCCAGCCGACCGCCCGGGGGACTGTACAATGAGCAGTTCTTC.

The J gene is TRBJ2-7, the V gene TRBV27; no definite D call. Germline V CDR1 and CDR2: MNHEY, SMNVEV (reference sequence). The V gene lost 3 bases and the J gene lost 2 bases, with 11 bases spanning the gap. The length of the CDR3 is 14 residues. In nucleotides, the CDR3 is TGTGCCAGCAGTTTTGGGCCACCGCCCTACGAGCAGTACTTC. It codes for CASSFGPPPYEQYF.

The rearrangement uses TRBV18 and TRBJ1-2; no definite D call. The germline CDR1 and CDR2 sequences are KGHSH and LQKENI. CDR3 length: 13 residues. Trimming pared 3 bases from V and 6 bases from J, leaving 11 bases between. In nucleotides, the CDR3 is TGTGCCAGCTCACCCCCGGGGTATGATGGCTACACCTTC. Its protein product is CASSPPGYDGYTF.

The chain joins TRBV6-1 to TRBJ1-1; 9 bases line up with TRBD1. The J segment lost 5 bases and the V segment lost 3 bases, leaving 4 bases of the junction unmatched. CDR1 MNHNS and CDR2 SASEGT come from the germline V gene. This CDR3 has 14 residues. The CDR3 DNA follows: TGTGCCAGCAGTGATAACAGGGGGCTTACTGAAGCTTTCTTT. Translating gives CASSDNRGLTEAFF.

The genes are TRBV19 and TRBJ1-3, with unresolved D. CDR1 is LNHDA, CDR2 SQIVND, per germline (reference sequence). Between the trimmed V and J ends, which lost 2 bases and 8 bases, there was a span of 7 bases. This CDR3 spans 12 amino acids. CDR3 sequence reads: CASSIISDTIYF. CDR3 nucleotides: TGTGCCAGTAGTATAATCTCGGACACCATATATTTT.

This clone was seen just once. The chain is built from TRBV19 and TRBJ2-3; 8 nucleotides align to TRBD1. The CDR3 runs 15 residues. The junction had 6 bases not matched to a gene; V was cut back by 7 bases and J by 0 bases. Germline V lookup: CDR1 LNHDA, CDR2 SQIVND (reference sequence). As DNA, the CDR3 is TGTGCCAGTAAGTCCAGGACAGGGAGCACAGATACGCAGTATTTT. This codes for CASKSRTGSTDTQYF.

This clone was observed once. The rearrangement uses TRBV20-1 and TRBJ2-7; D is possibly TRBD1 (5 bases). The CDR3 is 13 amino acids. Between the trimmed V and J ends, which lost 3 bases and 6 bases, there was a span of 15 bases. From germline, CDR1 is DFQATT and CDR2 SNEGSKA (reference sequence). The CDR3 sequence is CSASNPPGSEQYF. DNA of the CDR3: TGCAGTGCTAGTAACCCCCCAGGGTCCGAGCAGTACTTC.

The rearrangement joins TRBV7-2 to TRBJ2-5; 7 bases agree with TRBD2. The germline V gene has CDR1 SGHTA and CDR2 FQGNSA. The ends lost 2 bases at V and 5 bases at J; junction bases unmatched: 5. This CDR3 contains 14 residues. CDR3 residues: CASSLNRGVETQYF. CDR3 coding DNA: TGTGCCAGCAGCTTAAATCGGGGGGTTGAGACCCAGTACTTC.

V gene TRBV11-2 combines with J gene TRBJ1-2, with D unresolved. CDR3 length: 14 amino acids. The V end was cut by 5 bases, the J end by 5 bases, with 15 bases between. Germline V gives CDR1 SGHAT, CDR2 FQNNGV. This CDR3 reads CASSPVGGVYGYTF. For the CDR3, the DNA is TGTGCCAGCAGCCCCGTTGGAGGCGTATATGGCTACACCTTC.

This rearrangement joins TRBV4-1 to TRBJ1-1; 7 nucleotides line up with TRBD1. There are 17 residues in the CDR3. With 7 bases clipped from V and 4 bases from J, the junction kept 18 bases outside the gene matches. CDR1 is MGHRA, CDR2 YSYEKL, per germline. CDR3 sequence: CASNLPRQGESGTEAFF. As DNA, the CDR3 is TGCGCCAGCAACCTCCCGAGACAGGGAGAGAGTGGCACTGAAGCTTTCTTT.

V usage is TRBV5-1 and J usage is TRBJ1-2; a weak D match, TRBD1 (5 bases). With 8 bases removed from V and 2 bases from J, the gap between germline ends came to 10 bases. CDR3 length: 12 amino acids. Looked up from germline, CDR1 is SGHRS and CDR2 is YFSETQ. CDR3 sequence (DNA): TGCGCCAGTCACGGGGGGAACTATGGCTACACCTTC. It specifies CASHGGNYGYTF.

The J gene is TRBJ1-1, the V gene TRBV7-2; 10 positions match TRBD1. With 5 bases clipped from V and 6 bases from J, the junction kept 6 bases outside the gene matches. Germline V gives CDR1 SGHTA, CDR2 FQGNSA. The CDR3 spans 14 residues. The CDR3 protein is CASSRQGAWAEAFF. The CDR3 region has the DNA TGTGCCAGCAGCAGACAGGGGGCTTGGGCTGAAGCTTTCTTT.

The V gene is TRBV15, the J gene TRBJ2-6; D is uncertain. Trimming stripped 6 bases from V and 3 bases from J, with 12 bases between. The CDR3 consists of 15 residues. Germline CDR1 LNHNV, CDR2 YYDKDF (reference sequence). CDR3 protein: CATSSVSLGANVLTF. CDR3 nucleotide sequence: TGTGCCACCAGTTCCGTCTCCCTTGGGGCCAACGTCCTGACTTTC.

The chain uses TRBV11-2 and TRBJ2-1, with 7 bases lining up with TRBD2. Per germline, CDR1 SGHAT and CDR2 FQNNGV. This CDR3 is built from 17 residues. The junction had 17 bases not matched to a gene; V was cut back by 4 bases and J by 8 bases. The chain's CDR3 is CASSSPILAVHRDEQFF. The CDR3 DNA sequence: TGTGCCAGCAGCTCCCCCATCCTAGCGGTTCACCGGGATGAGCAGTTCTTC.

The chain is built from TRBV30 and TRBJ1-5, with a possible D match to TRBD1 (5 bases). In germline, CDR1 is GTSNPN, CDR2 SVGIG (reference sequence). The CDR3 has 13 amino acids. Trimming took off 2 bases at V and 5 bases at J, with 10 bases between the two ends. DNA of the CDR3: TGTGCCTGGAGTTCTTCGGGGGATCAGCCCCAGCATTTT. This encodes CAWSSSGDQPQHF.

This clone was seen a single time. The CDR3, as DNA: TGTGCCAGCAGCACGTATGGTATAAGCGGGGGGGCCTCAGATACGCAGTATTTT. Its protein product is CASSTYGISGGASDTQYF. The rearrangement uses TRBV5-4 and TRBJ2-3, with TRBD2 identical over 10 bases. The germline gives CDR1 SGHNT, CDR2 YYREEE (reference sequence). This CDR3 region has 18 residues. Trimming at V came to 4 bases and at J to 4 bases, leaving 15 bases not matched to a gene.

The chain is built from TRBV10-1 and TRBJ2-5; D is possibly TRBD2 (6 bases). The CDR3 is made up of 17 amino acids. V gave up 5 bases and J gave up 4 bases, with 23 bases separating them. The germline CDR1 and CDR2 sequences are WNHNN and SYGVQD (reference sequence). The CDR3 loop reads CASSLNSSERCGETQYF. CDR3 bases: TGCGCCAGCAGTCTCAATTCTAGCGAGCGTTGTGGAGAGACCCAGTACTTC.

The chain joins TRBV30 to TRBJ1-1, with D perhaps matching TRBD1 (6 bases). This CDR3 comprises 14 residues. V lost 5 bases and J lost 1, with 14 bases in between. The germline V gene has CDR1 GTSNPN and CDR2 SVGIG (reference sequence). Written as DNA, the CDR3 is TGTGCCTGGGGACCGGGACACAGGAACACTGAAGCTTTCTTT. It yields the protein CAWGPGHRNTEAFF.

The V gene is TRBV5-1, the J gene TRBJ1-1, with D tentatively TRBD1 (6 bases). V dropped 4 bases and J dropped 5 bases, with 15 bases sitting between them. CDR3 size: 14 residues. Per the germline V gene, CDR1 is SGHRS and CDR2 is YFSETQ. CDR3 protein: CASSVDSGGTEAFF. The CDR3 DNA sequence: TGCGCCAGCAGCGTGGACAGCGGCGGGACTGAAGCTTTCTTT.

J is TRBJ1-2 and V is TRBV30; D unclear. Trimming cost V 3 bases and J 8 bases, with 16 bases left between them. This CDR3 has 13 residues. Germline V gives CDR1 GTSNPN, CDR2 SVGIG (reference sequence). This CDR3 reads CAWSGGLSGGYTF. The CDR3, as DNA: TGTGCCTGGAGCGGAGGGTTATCGGGAGGCTACACCTTC.

The chain is built from TRBV19 and TRBJ2-5; D is uncertain. The CDR3 length is 13 residues. The ends were cut back, 5 bases at V and 4 bases at J, with 11 bases in the middle. In germline, CDR1 is LNHDA, CDR2 SQIVND (reference sequence). CDR3 region: CASSRGRSETQYF. The CDR3 DNA sequence: TGTGCCAGTAGTCGAGGCAGATCAGAGACCCAGTACTTC.

This clone was seen only once. The chain carries TRBV2 and TRBJ2-3, with D maybe TRBD1 (6 bases). Germline V CDR1 and CDR2: SNHLY, FYNNEI. V shed 5 bases and J shed 0 bases, with 9 bases lying between them. The CDR3 is made up of 14 amino acids. CDR3 loop: CASSRQVSTDTQYF. For the CDR3, the DNA is TGTGCCAGCAGTCGACAGGTCAGCACAGATACGCAGTATTTT.

The chain is built from TRBV6-6 and TRBJ2-3; D might be TRBD2 (6 bases). The CDR3 runs 17 residues. Trimming shortened V by 5 bases and J by 3 bases, and 21 bases separated the two germline ends. The V gene's germline CDR1 is MNHNY and CDR2 SVGAGI (reference sequence). The CDR3 is CASSRTPGGEKTDTQYF. The CDR3 DNA reads as TGTGCCAGCAGTCGTACCCCAGGCGGGGAAAAAACAGATACGCAGTATTTT.

The rearrangement links TRBV13 to TRBJ1-3; D possibly corresponds to TRBD1 (5 bases). Trimming took 5 bases from V and 2 from J, leaving 13 bases between them. CDR3 length: 15 residues. From germline, CDR1 is PRHDT and CDR2 FYEKMQ (reference sequence). CDR3 region: CASSPLRGAGNTIYF. The CDR3 DNA reads as TGTGCCAGCAGCCCCCTTCGGGGGGCTGGAAACACCATATATTTT.

The chain carries TRBV6-5 and TRBJ1-4; 7 bases match TRBD1. V lost 10 bases and J lost 8; bases outside the gene matches: 7. CDR1 is MNHEY and CDR2 is SVGAGI in the germline V gene. The CDR3 has 12 amino acids. CDR3 in DNA: TGTGCCACGGGGACAGCCACGGAAAAACTGTTTTTT. Amino acid sequence: CATGTATEKLFF.

This chain joins TRBV13 and TRBJ1-3; D gene ambiguous. Trimming stripped 1 base from V and 4 bases from J, with 8 bases between. The CDR3 covers 14 residues. Germline lookup yields CDR1 PRHDT and CDR2 FYEKMQ (reference sequence). CDR3 sequence (DNA): TGTGCCAGCAGCTTAGTGGGCGCGGGAAACACCATATATTTT. Translation gives CASSLVGAGNTIYF.

This chain uses TRBV30 with TRBJ1-1, with D hard to call. V was cut by 2 bases and J by 6 bases, with 16 bases left in between. CDR3 length equals 14 residues. Per the germline V gene, CDR1 is GTSNPN and CDR2 is SVGIG (reference sequence). The chain's CDR3 is CAWSLSLGRAEAFF. Written as DNA, the CDR3 is TGTGCCTGGAGTCTTTCCCTGGGGAGGGCTGAAGCTTTCTTT.